These 10 T cell receptor beta chains came from one sample sequenced in a study of blood T cell repertoires in COVID-19. The repertoire was sequenced with immunoSEQ multiplex PCR; TCRdb's copy has only in-frame clones and lacks some. The top ten clones hold roughly 2.6% of a sample with 200,000 to 250,000 clones, 88% of them seen once. Sequenced material: peripheral blood. The receptors originated from a woman aged 60-75 years with acute or convalescent COVID-19.

J is TRBJ1-5 and V is TRBV19; D gene unclear. Trimming left V 6 bases short and J 0 bases short, with 9 bases between. Germline loops: CDR1 LNHDA, CDR2 SQIVND (reference sequence). This CDR3 spans 14 amino acids. The CDR3 bases are TGTGCCAGTAGGGACTCAAATAGCAATCAGCCCCAGCATTTT. It is translated as CASRDSNSNQPQHF.

The chain has TRBV6-5 and TRBJ2-7; TRBD1 is a possible D gene (6 bases). The CDR3 consists of 15 residues. V lost 6 bases and J lost 5, with 20 bases in between. Germline-derived CDR1 and CDR2 are MNHEY and SVGAGI. CDR3 residues: CASSPSSTGFNEQYF. The CDR3 DNA follows: TGTGCCAGCAGCCCATCATCCACAGGGTTCAACGAGCAGTACTTC.

The rearrangement uses TRBV7-2 and TRBJ2-3; 8 bases map to TRBD2. The V gene end was trimmed by 1 base and the J gene end by 3 bases; junction bases not matched to a gene: 6. This CDR3 spans 16 amino acids. Germline V gene sequence: CDR1 SGHTA, CDR2 FQGNSA. CDR3 nucleotides: TGTGCCAGCAGCTTAGTAGCGGGAAGGGGAACAGATACGCAGTATTTT. This sequence encodes CASSLVAGRGTDTQYF.

The chain employs TRBV10-3 and TRBJ1-2; 8 positions agree with TRBD1. The CDR3 contains 15 residues. Per the germline V gene, CDR1 is ENHRY and CDR2 is SYGVKD. V trimming: 0 bases; J trimming: 4 bases; junction bases outside the gene matches: 4. The CDR3 bases are TGTGCCATCAGTGAGTCGGGGACAGGACGCTATGGCTACACCTTC. Encoded protein: CAISESGTGRYGYTF.

J is TRBJ2-7 and V is TRBV9; 8 bases fit TRBD1. V was pared by 0 bases and J by 0 bases, with 11 bases of the junction left unmatched. Germline CDR1 reads SGDLS; CDR2 reads YYNGEE. CDR3 length equals 18 residues. This CDR3 is CASSVAPGDRMVSYEQYF. For the CDR3, the DNA is TGTGCCAGCAGCGTAGCTCCCGGGGACAGGATGGTCTCCTACGAGCAGTACTTC.

The chain recombines TRBV11-2 with TRBJ1-6; the D is unclear. Germline V CDR1 and CDR2: SGHAT, FQNNGV. Trimming removed 7 bases at V and 10 bases at J, with 14 bases between. CDR3 length: 13 residues. Here the CDR3 DNA reads TGTGCCAGCACCGAGGGAGGGCTCTCACCCCTCCACTTT. Its translation is CASTEGGLSPLHF.

V is TRBV5-5 and J is TRBJ2-3; the match to TRBD2 covers 10 bases. V lost 3 bases and J lost 2; bases outside the gene matches: 3. The CDR3 covers 15 residues. Germline V gives CDR1 SGHKS, CDR2 YYEKEE (reference sequence). The CDR3 here is CASSSGLAVTDTQYF. CDR3 DNA: TGTGCCAGCAGCTCAGGACTAGCGGTCACAGATACGCAGTATTTT.

This clone showed up just once. The V and J genes are TRBV5-1 and TRBJ2-2; TRBD2 matches at 13 bases. The germline V gene has CDR1 SGHRS and CDR2 YFSETQ. The CDR3 runs 18 residues. V dropped 0 bases and J dropped 1; count of bases not matched to a gene: 3. Here the CDR3 DNA reads TGCGCCAGCAGCTTGGGACTAGCGGGAGGCCTGAACACCGGGGAGCTGTTTTTT. Its translation: CASSLGLAGGLNTGELFF.

The chain has TRBV4-2 and TRBJ2-2; 7 bases match TRBD2. Per germline, CDR1 LGHNA and CDR2 YNFKEQ. The CDR3 is 17 residues long. V dropped 1 base and J dropped 5; count of bases not matched to a gene: 10. CDR3 DNA sequence: TGTGCCAGCAGCCAAGGGTCCCTAGCGGAGGGTACCGGGGAGCTGTTTTTT. As protein: CASSQGSLAEGTGELFF.

This clone was found a few times. The same CDR3 is also encoded by other DNA sequences in this sample. The V and J genes are TRBV30 and TRBJ1-2; perhaps TRBD1 as D (5 bases). The CDR3 consists of 13 residues. V shed 0 bases and J shed 2 bases, with 7 bases lying between them. Germline V lookup: CDR1 GTSNPN, CDR2 SVGIG (reference sequence). Here the CDR3 DNA reads TGTGCCTGGAGTGTACAGGCAAACTATGGCTACACCTTC. Its translation is CAWSVQANYGYTF. Together with reference TRBV30 and TRBJ1-2, the CDR3 gives the full variable domain: SQTIHQWPATLVQPVGSPLSLECTVEGTSNPNLYWYRQAAGRGLQLLFYSVGIGQISSEVPQNLSASRPQDRQFILSSKKLLLSDSGFYLCAWSVQANYGYTFGSGTRLTVV.